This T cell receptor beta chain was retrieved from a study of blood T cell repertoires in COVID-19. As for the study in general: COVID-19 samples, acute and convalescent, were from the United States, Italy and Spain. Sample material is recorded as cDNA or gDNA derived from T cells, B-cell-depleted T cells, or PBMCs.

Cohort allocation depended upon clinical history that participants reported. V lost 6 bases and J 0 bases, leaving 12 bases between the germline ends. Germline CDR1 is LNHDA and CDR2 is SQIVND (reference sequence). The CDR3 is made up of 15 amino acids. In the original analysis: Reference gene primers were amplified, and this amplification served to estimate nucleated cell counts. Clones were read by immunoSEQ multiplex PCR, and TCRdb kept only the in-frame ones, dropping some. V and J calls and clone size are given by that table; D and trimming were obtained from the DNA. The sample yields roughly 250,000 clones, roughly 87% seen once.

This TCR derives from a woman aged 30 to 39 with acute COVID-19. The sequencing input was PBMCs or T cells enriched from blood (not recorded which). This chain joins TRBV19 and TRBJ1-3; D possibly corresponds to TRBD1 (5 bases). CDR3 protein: CASRGYRSSGNTIYF. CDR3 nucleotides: TGTGCCAGTAGAGGTTACAGGAGCTCTGGAAACACCATATATTTT.